These 5 T cell receptor beta chains were all obtained from the same sample, sequenced in a study of shared clonotypes between healthy human individuals. The data were produced by immunoSEQ multiplex PCR, yet TCRdb's version contains in-frame clones alone and is incomplete. The profile shows about 1 million clones, about 77% of them singletons. Input material: memory CD4+ T cells sorted from blood. As to subset: CD45RA-negative fraction. Source of these receptors: a man aged 18 to 35 in good health.

J is TRBJ1-4 and V is TRBV30, with TRBD1 as a possible D gene (6 bases). The germline CDR1 and CDR2 sequences are GTSNPN and SVGIG (reference sequence). This CDR3 contains 13 residues. V was pared by 8 bases and J by 7 bases, with 17 bases between. In DNA, the CDR3 is TGTGCCCGCCGGGGACAATCTGGTGAAAAACTGTTTTTT. Translation gives CARRGQSGEKLFF.

The chain recombines TRBV10-3 with TRBJ2-1; 9 positions match TRBD2. There are 17 residues in the CDR3. Germline CDR1 and CDR2: ENHRY and SYGVKD. J lost 3 bases, V lost 4 bases, and 10 bases had no gene match. Written as DNA, the CDR3 is TGTGCCATCAGTGCCCCAGGGAGCGGGAGGAACTACAATGAGCAGTTCTTC. It specifies CAISAPGSGRNYNEQFF.

The genes are TRBV6-5 and TRBJ1-4, with TRBD1 identical over 7 bases. Trimming took 0 bases from V and 4 from J; bases not matched to a gene: 5. CDR1 and CDR2 (germline): MNHEY, SVGAGI. CDR3 length: 16 amino acids. The chain's CDR3 is CASSYSAGGFNEKLFF. CDR3 DNA sequence: TGTGCCAGCAGTTACTCCGCAGGGGGATTTAATGAAAAACTGTTTTTT.

The rearrangement uses TRBV25-1 and TRBJ2-7; D is perhaps TRBD1 (6 bases). This CDR3 comprises 13 residues. Trimming stripped 6 bases from V and 4 bases from J, with 13 bases between. CDR1 and CDR2 from the germline V gene are MGHDK and SYGVNS. For the CDR3, the DNA is TGTGCCAGCAGCCTAACAGGGATTTACGAGCAGTACTTC. Its translation: CASSLTGIYEQYF.

This chain joins TRBV4-1 and TRBJ2-7; TRBD1 agrees at 7 bases. Germline V gives CDR1 MGHRA, CDR2 YSYEKL. The trim removed 4 bases at V and 0 bases at J, leaving 12 bases unmatched. This CDR3 comprises 17 residues. The CDR3 spells CASSLQGGTASSYEQYF. CDR3 sequence (DNA): TGCGCCAGCAGCCTACAAGGGGGCACGGCGAGCTCCTACGAGCAGTACTTC.